This T cell receptor beta chain comes out of a study of tumor-infiltrating lymphocytes in primary liver carcinoma. A primer in the constant region served to generate TCR beta cDNA from about 480 ng of total RNA. Employing slightly modified ARM-PCR, three nested multiplex PCR rounds were run, and these gave rise to the TCR beta libraries. Both of the initial two PCR rounds ran for approximately 11 cycles and employed TRBV1-TRBV30 forward primers alongside a C-beta reverse primer. Via MiXCR, TCRdb re-called the multiplex PCR reads, giving one row per CDR3 protein. The sample yields fewer than 250,000 distinct CDR3 sequences, approximately 64% seen once. They got blood RNA out of unsorted whole blood and also pulled out germline DNA. The CDR3 extends over 15 amino acids. The J segment lost 3 bases and the V segment lost 4 bases, leaving 2 bases of the junction unmatched. Germline loops: CDR1 SEHNR, CDR2 FQNEAQ (reference sequence).

Input material: peripheral blood. This receptor was taken from an older woman with primary liver carcinoma and hepatitis B virus infection. The rearrangement joins TRBV7-9 to TRBJ1-4, with 10 bases lining up with TRBD1. The CDR3 loop reads CASSYGQGANEKLFF. The DNA of the CDR3 is TGTGCCAGCAGCTACGGACAGGGGGCTAATGAAAAACTGTTTTTT.